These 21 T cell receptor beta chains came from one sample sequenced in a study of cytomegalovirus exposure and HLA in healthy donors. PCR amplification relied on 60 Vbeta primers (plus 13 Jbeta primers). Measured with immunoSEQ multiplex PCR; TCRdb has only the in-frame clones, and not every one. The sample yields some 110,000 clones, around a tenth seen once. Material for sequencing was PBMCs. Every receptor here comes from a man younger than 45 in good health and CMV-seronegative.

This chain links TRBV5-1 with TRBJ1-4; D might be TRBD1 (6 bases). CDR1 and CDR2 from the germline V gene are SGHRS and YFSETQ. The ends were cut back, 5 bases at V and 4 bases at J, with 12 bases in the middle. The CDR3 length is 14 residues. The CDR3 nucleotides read TGCGCCAGCAGACAGAAGGGGGTTAATGAAAAACTGTTTTTT. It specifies CASRQKGVNEKLFF.

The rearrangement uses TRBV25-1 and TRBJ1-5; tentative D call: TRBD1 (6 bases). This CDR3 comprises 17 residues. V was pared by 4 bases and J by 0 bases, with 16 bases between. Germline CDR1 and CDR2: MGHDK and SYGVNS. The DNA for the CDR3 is TGTGCCAGCAGTGGCGGGCCAGGGGCTCTTAGCAATCAGCCCCAGCATTTT. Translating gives CASSGGPGALSNQPQHF.

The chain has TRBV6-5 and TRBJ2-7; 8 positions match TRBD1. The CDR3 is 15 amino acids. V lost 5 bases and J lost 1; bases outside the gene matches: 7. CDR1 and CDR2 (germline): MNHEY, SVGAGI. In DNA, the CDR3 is TGTGCCAGCAGTACTCAGGGGGCTAGGTCCTACGAGCAGTACTTC. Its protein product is CASSTQGARSYEQYF.

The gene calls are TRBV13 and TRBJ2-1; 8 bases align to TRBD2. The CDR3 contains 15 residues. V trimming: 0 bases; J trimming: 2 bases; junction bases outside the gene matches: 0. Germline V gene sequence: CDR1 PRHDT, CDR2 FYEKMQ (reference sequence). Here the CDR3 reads CASSLGSGAYNEQFF. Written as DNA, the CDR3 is TGTGCCAGCAGCTTAGGTAGCGGGGCCTACAATGAGCAGTTCTTC.

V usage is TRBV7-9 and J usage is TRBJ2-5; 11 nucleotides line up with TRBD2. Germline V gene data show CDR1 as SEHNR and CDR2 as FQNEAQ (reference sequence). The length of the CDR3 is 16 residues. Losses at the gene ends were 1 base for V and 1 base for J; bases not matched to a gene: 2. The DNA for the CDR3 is TGTGCCAGCAGCTTAGGTACTAGCGGGGGCCAAGAGACCCAGTACTTC. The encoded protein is CASSLGTSGGQETQYF. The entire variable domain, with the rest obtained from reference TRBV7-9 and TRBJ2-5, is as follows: DTGVSQNPRHKITKRGQNVTFRCDPISEHNRLYWYRQTLGQGPEFLTYFQNEAQLEKSRLLSDRFSAERPKGSFSTLEIQRTEQGDSAMYLCASSLGTSGGQETQYFGPGTRLLVL.

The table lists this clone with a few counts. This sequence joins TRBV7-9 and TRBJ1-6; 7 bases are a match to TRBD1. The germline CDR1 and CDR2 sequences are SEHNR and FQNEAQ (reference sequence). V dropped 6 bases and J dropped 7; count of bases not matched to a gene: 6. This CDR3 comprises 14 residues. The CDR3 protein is CASSWTGGNSPLHF. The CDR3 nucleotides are TGTGCCAGCAGTTGGACAGGTGGCAATTCACCCCTCCACTTT.

CDR3 DNA sequence: TGCGCCAGCAGCCAAGTCGGGGGTTTCTCTAACACTGAAGCTTTCTTT. This translates into CASSQVGGFSNTEAFF. The chain employs TRBV4-1 and TRBJ1-1; perhaps TRBD1 as D (5 bases). CDR1 MGHRA and CDR2 YSYEKL come from the germline V gene. Trimming removed 1 base at V and 2 bases at J, with 14 bases between. This CDR3 has 16 amino acids.

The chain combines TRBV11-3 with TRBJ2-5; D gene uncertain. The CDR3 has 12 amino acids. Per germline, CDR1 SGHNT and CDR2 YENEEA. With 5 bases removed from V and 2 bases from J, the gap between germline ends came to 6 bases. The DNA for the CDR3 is TGTGCCAGCAGCCTGACTCAAGAGACCCAGTACTTC. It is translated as CASSLTQETQYF. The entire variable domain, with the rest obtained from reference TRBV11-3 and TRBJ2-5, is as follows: EAGVVQSPRYKIIEKKQPVAFWCNPISGHNTLYWYLQNLGQGPELLIRYENEEAVDDSQLPKDRFSAERLKGVDSTLKIQPAELGDSAVYLCASSLTQETQYFGPGTRLLVL.

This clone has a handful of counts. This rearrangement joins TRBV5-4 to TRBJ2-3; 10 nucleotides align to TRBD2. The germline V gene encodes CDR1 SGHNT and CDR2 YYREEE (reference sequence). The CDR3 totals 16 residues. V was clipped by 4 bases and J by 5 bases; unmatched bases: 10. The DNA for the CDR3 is TGTGCCAGCAGCACTCAAGCGGGGGGGCGTGGAGATACGCAGTATTTT. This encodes CASSTQAGGRGDTQYF.

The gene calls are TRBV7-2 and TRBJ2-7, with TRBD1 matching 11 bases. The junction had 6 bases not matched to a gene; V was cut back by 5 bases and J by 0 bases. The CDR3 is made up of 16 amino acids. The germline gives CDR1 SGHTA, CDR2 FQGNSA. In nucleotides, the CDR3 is TGTGCCAGCAGCCCAAGAGGGACAGGGGGCTCCTACGAGCAGTACTTC. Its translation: CASSPRGTGGSYEQYF.

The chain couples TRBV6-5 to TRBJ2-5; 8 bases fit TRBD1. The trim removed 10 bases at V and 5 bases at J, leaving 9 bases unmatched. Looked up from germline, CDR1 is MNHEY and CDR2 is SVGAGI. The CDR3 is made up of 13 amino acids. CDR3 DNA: TGTGCCACCAGATCGACAGGGGTGGAGACCCAGTACTTC. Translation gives CATRSTGVETQYF.

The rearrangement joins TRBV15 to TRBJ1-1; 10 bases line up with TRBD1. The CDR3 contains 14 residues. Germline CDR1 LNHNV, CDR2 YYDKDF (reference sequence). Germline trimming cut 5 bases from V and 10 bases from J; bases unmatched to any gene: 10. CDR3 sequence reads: CATSPGGQGIRAFF. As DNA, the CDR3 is TGTGCCACCAGCCCAGGGGGACAGGGGATACGAGCTTTCTTT.

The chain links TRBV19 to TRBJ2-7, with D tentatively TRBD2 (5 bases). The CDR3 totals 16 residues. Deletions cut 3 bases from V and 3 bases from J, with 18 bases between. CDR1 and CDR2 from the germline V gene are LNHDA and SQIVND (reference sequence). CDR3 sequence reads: CASSIAGGQTNYEQYF. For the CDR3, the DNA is TGTGCCAGTAGTATCGCGGGCGGGCAAACTAACTACGAGCAGTACTTC.

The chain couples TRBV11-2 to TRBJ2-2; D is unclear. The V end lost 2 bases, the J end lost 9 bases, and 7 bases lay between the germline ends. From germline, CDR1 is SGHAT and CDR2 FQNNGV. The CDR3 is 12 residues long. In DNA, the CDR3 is TGTGCCAGCAGCTTACTAGTCCGGGAGCTGTTTTTT. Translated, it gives CASSLLVRELFF.

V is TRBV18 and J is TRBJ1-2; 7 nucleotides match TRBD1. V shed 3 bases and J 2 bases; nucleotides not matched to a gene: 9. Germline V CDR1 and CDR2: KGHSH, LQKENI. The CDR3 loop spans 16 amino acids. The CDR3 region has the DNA TGTGCCAGCTCACCTTTGACAGGGCCGGGGAACTATGGCTACACCTTC. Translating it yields CASSPLTGPGNYGYTF.

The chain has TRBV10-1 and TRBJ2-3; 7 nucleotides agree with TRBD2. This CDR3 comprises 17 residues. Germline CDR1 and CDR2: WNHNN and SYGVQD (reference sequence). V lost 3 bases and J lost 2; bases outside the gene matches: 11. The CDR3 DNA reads TGCGCCAGCAGTGAATCTTCTTTGGCGGGAGACACAGATACGCAGTATTTT. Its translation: CASSESSLAGDTDTQYF.

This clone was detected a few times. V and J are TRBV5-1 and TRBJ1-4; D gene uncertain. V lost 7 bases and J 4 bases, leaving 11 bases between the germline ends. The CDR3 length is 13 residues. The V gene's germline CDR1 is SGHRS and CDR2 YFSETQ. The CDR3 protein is CASRERDNEKLFF. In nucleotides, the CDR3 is TGCGCCAGCCGGGAAAGAGATAATGAAAAACTGTTTTTT.

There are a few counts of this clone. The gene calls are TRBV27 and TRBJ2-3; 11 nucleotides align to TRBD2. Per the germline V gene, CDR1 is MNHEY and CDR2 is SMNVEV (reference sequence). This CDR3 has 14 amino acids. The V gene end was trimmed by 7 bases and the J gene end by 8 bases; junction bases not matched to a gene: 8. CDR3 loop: CASNSRTSGGTQYF. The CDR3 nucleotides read TGTGCCAGCAACTCACGAACTAGCGGGGGTACGCAGTATTTT.

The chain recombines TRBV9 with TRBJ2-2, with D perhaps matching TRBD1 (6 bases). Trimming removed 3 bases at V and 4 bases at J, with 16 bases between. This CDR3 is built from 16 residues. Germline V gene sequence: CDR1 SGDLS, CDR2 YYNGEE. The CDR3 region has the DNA TGTGCCAGCAGCGGACCAACAGGGTTTATCACCGGGGAGCTGTTTTTT. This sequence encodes CASSGPTGFITGELFF.

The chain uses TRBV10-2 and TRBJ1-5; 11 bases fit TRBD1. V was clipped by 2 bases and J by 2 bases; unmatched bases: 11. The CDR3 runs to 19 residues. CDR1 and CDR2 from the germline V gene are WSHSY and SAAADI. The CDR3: CASSEAGTGGPGGNQPQHF. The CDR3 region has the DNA TGCGCCAGCAGTGAGGCCGGGACAGGGGGTCCGGGCGGCAATCAGCCCCAGCATTTT.

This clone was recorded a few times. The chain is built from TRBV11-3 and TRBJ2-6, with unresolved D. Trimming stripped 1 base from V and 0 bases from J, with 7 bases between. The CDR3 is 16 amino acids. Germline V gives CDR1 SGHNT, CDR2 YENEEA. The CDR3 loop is CASSLVGVSGANVLTF. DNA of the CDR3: TGTGCCAGCAGCTTAGTAGGAGTCTCTGGGGCCAACGTCCTGACTTTC.